This T cell receptor (beta chain) was observed in a study of memory CD4+ T cells and cytomegalovirus serostatus. Study-level background: This sample comes from healthy Belgian adults, 9 CMV seropositive, approximately 22 seronegative.

Regarding this clone: The antigen is not known.

Germline lookup yields CDR1 MNHEY and CDR2 SMNVEV (reference sequence). CDR3 length equals 13 residues. V was shortened by 5 bases and J by 4 bases, with 11 bases between the two germline ends. Produced via immunoSEQ multiplex PCR; TCRdb's table is partial and in-frame only. The sample consists of 56,000 or so clones, 80% of them appearing once. The sort gate was single viable CD3+CD4+CD8-CD45RO+ cells for memory CD4+ T cells. After thawing, CD4+ T cells were positively selected. Overall study results and limits: Each of approximately 63 CMV-associated TCRbeta sequences occurred in one to five individuals. Median bootstrapped AUC for CMV status was about 0.96 originally, roughly 0.92 US-trained.

What was sequenced was memory CD4+ T cells from blood. The TCR originated in an adult in good health and CMV-seronegative. Some clones in this sample may be carry-over from other donors' samples. The rearrangement uses TRBV27 and TRBJ2-5; D gene uncertain. This CDR3 is CASSPRVRETQYF. DNA of the CDR3: TGTGCCAGCAGTCCCCGAGTTAGAGAGACCCAGTACTTC.